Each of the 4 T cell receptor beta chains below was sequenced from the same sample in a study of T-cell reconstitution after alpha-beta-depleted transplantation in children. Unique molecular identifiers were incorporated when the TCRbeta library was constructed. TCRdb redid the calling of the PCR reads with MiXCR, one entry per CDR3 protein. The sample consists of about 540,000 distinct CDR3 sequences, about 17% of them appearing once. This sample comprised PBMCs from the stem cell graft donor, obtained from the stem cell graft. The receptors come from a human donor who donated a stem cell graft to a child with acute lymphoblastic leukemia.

In nucleotides, the CDR3 is TGCGCCAGCAGCTGGCCGGGACTAGCGGCCCTATCAGAGACCCAGTACTTC. This translates into CASSWPGLAALSETQYF. The rearrangement joins TRBV5-1 to TRBJ2-5; TRBD2 aligns across 11 bases. With 3 bases clipped from V and 4 bases from J, the junction kept 11 bases outside the gene matches. This CDR3 is built from 17 residues. In germline, CDR1 is SGHRS, CDR2 YFSETQ.

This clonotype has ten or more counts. CDR3 amino acids: CASSLGGASYEQYF. The DNA for the CDR3 is TGCGCCAGCAGCTTGGGAGGGGCCTCCTACGAGCAGTACTTC. The chain links TRBV5-1 to TRBJ2-7; the D call may be TRBD1 or TRBD2 (5 bases each). The length of the CDR3 is 14 residues. Germline CDR1 reads SGHRS; CDR2 reads YFSETQ. The germline V and J ends were trimmed by 0 bases and 0 bases, with 7 bases remaining between them.

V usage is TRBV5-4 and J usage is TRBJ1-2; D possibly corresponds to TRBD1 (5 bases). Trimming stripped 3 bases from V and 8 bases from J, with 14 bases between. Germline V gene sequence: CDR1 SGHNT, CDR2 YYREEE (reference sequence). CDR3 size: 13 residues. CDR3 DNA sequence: TGTGCCAGCAGCTCCCCGGGACCGAGAGGCTACACCTTC. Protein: CASSSPGPRGYTF.

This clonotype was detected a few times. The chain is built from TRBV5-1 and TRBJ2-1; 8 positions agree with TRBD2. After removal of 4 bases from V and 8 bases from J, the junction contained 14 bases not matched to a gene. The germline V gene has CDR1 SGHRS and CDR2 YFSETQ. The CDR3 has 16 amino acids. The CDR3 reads CASSLPTSGNLDEQFF. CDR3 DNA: TGCGCCAGCAGCCTTCCAACTAGCGGAAATTTGGATGAGCAGTTCTTC. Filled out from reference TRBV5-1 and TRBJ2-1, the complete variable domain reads KAGVTQTPRYLIKTRGQQVTLSCSPISGHRSVSWYQQTPGQGLQFLFEYFSETQRNKGNFPGRFSGRQFSNSRSEMNVSTLELGDSALYLCASSLPTSGNLDEQFFGPGTRLTVL.